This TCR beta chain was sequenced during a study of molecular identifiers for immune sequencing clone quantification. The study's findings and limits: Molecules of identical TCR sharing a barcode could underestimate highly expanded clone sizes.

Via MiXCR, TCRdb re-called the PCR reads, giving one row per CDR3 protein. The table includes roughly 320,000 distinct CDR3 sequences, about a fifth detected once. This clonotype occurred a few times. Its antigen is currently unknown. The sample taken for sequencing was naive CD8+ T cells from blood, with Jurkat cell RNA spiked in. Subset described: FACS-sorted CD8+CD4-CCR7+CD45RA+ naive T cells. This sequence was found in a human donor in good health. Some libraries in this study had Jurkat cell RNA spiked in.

CDR3 in DNA: TGTGCCAGCAGTTACGGACAGGGTTCGTCCTACGAGCAGTACTTC. This translates into CASSYGQGSSYEQYF. The gene calls are TRBV28 and TRBJ2-7; 8 bases map to TRBD1. The CDR3 is 15 amino acids. The J segment lost 1 base and the V segment lost 4 bases, leaving 6 bases of the junction unmatched. From germline, CDR1 is MDHEN and CDR2 SYDVKM.